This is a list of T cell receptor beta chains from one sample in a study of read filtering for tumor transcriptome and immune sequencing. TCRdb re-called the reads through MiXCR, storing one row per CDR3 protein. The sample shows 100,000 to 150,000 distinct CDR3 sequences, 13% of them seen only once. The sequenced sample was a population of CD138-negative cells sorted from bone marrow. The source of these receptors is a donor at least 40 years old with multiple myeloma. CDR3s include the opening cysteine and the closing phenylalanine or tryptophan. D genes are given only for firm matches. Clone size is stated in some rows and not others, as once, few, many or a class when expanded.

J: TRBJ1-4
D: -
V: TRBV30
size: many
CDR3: CAWSVRGEKLFF
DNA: TGTGCCTGGAGTGTAAGGGGCGAAAAACTGTTTTTT

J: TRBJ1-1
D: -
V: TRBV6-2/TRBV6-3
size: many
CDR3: CASSYRRQNTEAFF
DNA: TGTGCCAGCAGTTACAGGCGGCAGAACACTGAAGCTTTCTTT

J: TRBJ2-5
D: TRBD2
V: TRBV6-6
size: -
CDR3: CASSVSGIQETQYF
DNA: TGTGCCAGCAGCGTTAGCGGGATCCAAGAGACCCAGTACTTC

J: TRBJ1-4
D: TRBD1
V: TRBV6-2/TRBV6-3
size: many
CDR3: CASSLDRDGEKLFF
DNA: TGTGCCAGCAGTTTGGACAGGGACGGTGAAAAACTGTTTTTT

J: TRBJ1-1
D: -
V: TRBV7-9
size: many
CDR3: CASSLEGPKNTEAFF
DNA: TGTGCCAGCAGCTTGGAGGGACCTAAGAACACTGAAGCTTTCTTT

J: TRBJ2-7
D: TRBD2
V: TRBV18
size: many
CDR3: CASSPRTSSHEQYF
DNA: TGTGCCAGCTCACCACGGACTAGCAGCCACGAGCAGTACTTC

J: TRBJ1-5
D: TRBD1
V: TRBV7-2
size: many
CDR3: CASSLRTGSQPQHF
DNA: TGTGCCAGCAGCTTAAGGACAGGGTCTCAGCCCCAGCATTTT

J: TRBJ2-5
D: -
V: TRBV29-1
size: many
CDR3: CSALVEGALYQETQYF
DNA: TGCAGCGCCCTAGTGGAGGGGGCTTTGTACCAAGAGACCCAGTACTTC

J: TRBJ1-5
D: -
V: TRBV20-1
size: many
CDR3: CSATDTDFNQPQHF
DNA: TGCAGTGCGACGGACACCGATTTTAATCAGCCCCAGCATTTT

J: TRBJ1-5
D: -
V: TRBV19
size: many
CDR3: CASSTSLSNQPQHF
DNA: TGTGCCAGTAGTACGAGTTTAAGCAATCAGCCCCAGCATTTT

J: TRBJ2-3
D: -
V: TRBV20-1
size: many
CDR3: CSASWPTDTQYF
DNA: TGCAGTGCTAGTTGGCCCACAGATACGCAGTATTTT

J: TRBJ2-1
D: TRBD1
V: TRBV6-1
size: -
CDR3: CASHDPGAGGGEQFF
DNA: TGTGCCAGCCATGACCCCGGGGCAGGGGGTGGTGAGCAGTTCTTC

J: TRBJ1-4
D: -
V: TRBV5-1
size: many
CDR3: CASSFGTHNEKLFF
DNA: TGCGCCAGCAGCTTCGGGACACATAATGAAAAACTGTTTTTT

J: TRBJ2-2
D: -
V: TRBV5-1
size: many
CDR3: CASSFRQNTGELFF
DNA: TGCGCCAGCAGCTTCAGACAGAACACCGGGGAGCTGTTTTTT

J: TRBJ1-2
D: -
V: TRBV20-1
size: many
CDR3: CSAQTGYYGYTF
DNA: TGCAGTGCGCAGACAGGATACTATGGCTACACCTTC

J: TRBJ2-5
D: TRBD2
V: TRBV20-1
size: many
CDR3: CSARDTGAREGPETQYF
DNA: TGCAGTGCTAGAGACACCGGGGCGCGGGAGGGCCCTGAGACCCAGTACTTC

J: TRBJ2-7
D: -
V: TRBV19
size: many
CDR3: CASSWGGVHEQYF
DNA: TGTGCCAGTAGTTGGGGGGGCGTTCACGAGCAGTACTTC

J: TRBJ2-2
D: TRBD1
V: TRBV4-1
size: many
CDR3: CASSQSPRGPRTGELFF
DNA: TGCGCCAGCAGCCAGTCACCGAGGGGGCCTCGTACCGGGGAGCTGTTTTTT

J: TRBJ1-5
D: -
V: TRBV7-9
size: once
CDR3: CASSPGQLNQPQHF
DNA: TGTGCCAGCAGCCCGGGACAACTAAATCAGCCCCAGCATTTT

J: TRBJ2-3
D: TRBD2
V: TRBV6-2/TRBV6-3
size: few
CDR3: CASSYQSGRATDTQYF
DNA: TGTGCCAGCAGTTACCAGAGCGGGAGGGCCACAGATACGCAGTATTTT

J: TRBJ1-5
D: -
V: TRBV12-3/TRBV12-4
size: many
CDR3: CASSFGGLSNQPQHF
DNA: TGTGCCAGCAGTTTTGGGGGGCTGAGCAATCAGCCCCAGCATTTT

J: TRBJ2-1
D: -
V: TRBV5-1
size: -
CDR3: CASSLGTTNEQFF
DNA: TGCGCCAGCAGCTTGGGGACTACAAATGAGCAGTTCTTC

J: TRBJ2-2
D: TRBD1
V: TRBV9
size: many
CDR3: CASSAAGTDFTGELFF
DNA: TGTGCCAGCAGTGCCGCCGGGACAGACTTCACCGGGGAGCTGTTTTTT

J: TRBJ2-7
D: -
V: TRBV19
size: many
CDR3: CASSPGTEFFYEQYF
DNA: TGTGCCAGTAGTCCAGGGACCGAATTCTTCTACGAGCAGTACTTC

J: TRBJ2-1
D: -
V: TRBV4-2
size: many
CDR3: CASSQDWQQYNEQFF
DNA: TGTGCCAGCAGCCAAGATTGGCAGCAGTACAATGAGCAGTTCTTC

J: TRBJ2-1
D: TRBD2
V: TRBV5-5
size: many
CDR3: CASSSLAGAWNEQFF
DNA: TGTGCCAGCAGCTCACTAGCGGGAGCTTGGAATGAGCAGTTCTTC

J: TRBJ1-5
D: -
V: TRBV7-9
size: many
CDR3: CASSLAAGHSNQPQHF
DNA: TGTGCCAGCAGCTTAGCGGCCGGACATAGCAATCAGCCCCAGCATTTT

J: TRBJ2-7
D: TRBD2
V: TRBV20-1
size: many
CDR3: CSALSGAGGPSEQYF
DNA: TGCAGTGCGCTGAGCGGAGCGGGAGGGCCCAGCGAGCAGTACTTC

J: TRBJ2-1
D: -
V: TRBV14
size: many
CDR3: CASRGQNNEQFF
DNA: TGTGCCAGCAGAGGACAAAACAATGAGCAGTTCTTC

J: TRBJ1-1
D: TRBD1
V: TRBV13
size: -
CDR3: CASSFYRGRNAEAFF
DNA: TGTGCCAGCAGCTTCTACAGGGGGCGGAACGCTGAAGCTTTCTTT

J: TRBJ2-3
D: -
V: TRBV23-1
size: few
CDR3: CASSQLDVFFPGDTQYF
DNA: TGCGCCAGCAGTCAACTCGACGTCTTTTTCCCTGGGGATACGCAGTATTTT

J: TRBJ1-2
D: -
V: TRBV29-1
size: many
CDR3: CSVGFVSNYGYTF
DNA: TGCAGCGTTGGATTTGTCAGTAACTATGGCTACACCTTC

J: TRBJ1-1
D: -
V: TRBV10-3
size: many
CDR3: CAISTQGVIIEAFF
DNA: TGTGCCATCAGTACCCAGGGCGTTATAATAGAAGCTTTCTTT

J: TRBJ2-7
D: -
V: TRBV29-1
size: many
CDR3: CSVASGTPGEQYF
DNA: TGCAGCGTTGCCTCAGGGACCCCCGGCGAGCAGTACTTC

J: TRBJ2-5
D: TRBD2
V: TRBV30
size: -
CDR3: CAWSQGWRELGETQYF
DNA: TGTGCCTGGAGTCAAGGCTGGCGGGAGTTGGGTGAGACCCAGTACTTC

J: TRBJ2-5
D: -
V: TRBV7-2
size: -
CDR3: CASSLRGLAENQETQYF
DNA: TGTGCCAGCAGCCTAAGGGGGTTAGCGGAGAACCAAGAGACCCAGTACTTC

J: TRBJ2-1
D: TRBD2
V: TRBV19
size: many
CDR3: CASSSEGLVGYNEQFF
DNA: TGTGCCAGTAGTAGCGAGGGACTAGTAGGTTACAATGAGCAGTTCTTC

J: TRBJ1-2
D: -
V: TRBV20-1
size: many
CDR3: CSAPIEKTNYGYTF
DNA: TGCAGTGCCCCGATAGAGAAAACTAACTATGGCTACACCTTC

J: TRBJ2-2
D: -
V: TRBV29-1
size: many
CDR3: CSVPRNTGELFF
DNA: TGCAGCGTCCCACGGAACACCGGGGAGCTGTTTTTT